This T cell receptor beta chain was identified in a study of blood T cells in healthy people across ages. A second about 7 to 11 cycle PCR used barcoded and J-beta primers. From the 5' RACE reads, TCRdb called clonotypes with MiXCR, one entry per CDR3 protein. Of fewer than 900,000 distinct CDR3 sequences in the sample, 35% to 45% were seen once. This clonotype was detected a few times. Antigen unknown. The CDR3 totals 15 residues. From germline, CDR1 is MNHNY and CDR2 SVGAGI (reference sequence). After removal of 7 bases from V and 0 bases from J, the junction contained 4 bases not matched to a gene. Study findings and constraints: Strongly correlated with naive T cell percentage was TCR beta diversity.

The receptor was derived from a woman aged 55-75 years in good health. The chain combines TRBV6-6 with TRBJ1-4; 8 bases map to TRBD1. Material for sequencing was blood. The CDR3 coding sequence is TGTGCCAGCATCCAACAGGGGGCAACTAATGAAAAACTGTTTTTT. It is translated as CASIQQGATNEKLFF.